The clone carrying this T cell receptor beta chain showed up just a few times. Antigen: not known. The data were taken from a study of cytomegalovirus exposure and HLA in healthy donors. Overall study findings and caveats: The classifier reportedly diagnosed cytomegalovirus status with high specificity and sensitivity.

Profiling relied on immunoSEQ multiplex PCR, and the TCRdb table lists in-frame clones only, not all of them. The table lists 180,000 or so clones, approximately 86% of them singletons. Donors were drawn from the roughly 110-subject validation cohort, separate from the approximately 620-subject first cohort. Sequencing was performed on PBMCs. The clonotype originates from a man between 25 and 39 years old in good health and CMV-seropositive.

CDR3 sequence: CASSHTPGTRDEQFF. CDR3 nucleotide sequence: TGCGCCAGCAGCCACACCCCGGGGACACGCGATGAGCAGTTCTTC. The chain is built from TRBV4-1 and TRBJ2-1, with D possibly being TRBD1 (6 bases). Germline-derived CDR1 and CDR2 are MGHRA and YSYEKL. V was cut by 3 bases and J by 8 bases, with 17 bases left in between. The CDR3 covers 15 residues.